These T cell receptor beta chains were read from a single sample in a study of T cells in Graves' hyperthyroidism and ophthalmopathy. TCRdb re-derived calls from the multiplex PCR reads in MiXCR, one entry per CDR3 protein. The data hold approximately 510,000 distinct CDR3 sequences, with over 45% observed a single time. Sequencing was done on a sample of peripheral blood or thyroid tissue (not recorded which). The receptors stem from an adult woman with Graves' disease, either hyperthyroidism or ophthalmopathy (not recorded which). CDR3s include the opening cysteine and the closing phenylalanine or tryptophan. D genes are given only for firm matches. Clone size is given for some rows only: seen once, a few or many times, or a class if the clone is expanded.

d_call j_call v_call clone_size cdr3_aa cdr3_nt
- TRBJ1-6 TRBV6-5 many CASSYSGRTTAPPLHF TGTGCCAGCAGTTACTCGGGCAGAACGACGGCGCCACCCCTCCACTTT
- TRBJ1-5 TRBV12-3/TRBV12-4 - CASISARAGVNQPRHF TGTGCCAGCATATCGGCCAGGGCAGGGGTCAATCAGCCCCGGCATTTT
- TRBJ1-2 TRBV28 - CASSLWEEERTYGYTF TGTGCCAGCAGTTTATGGGAGGAGGAGCGCACCTATGGCTACACCTTC
- TRBJ1-5 TRBV10-3 few CAANQGPNQPQHF TGTGCCGCCAACCAGGGTCCCAATCAGCCCCAGCATTTT
- TRBJ1-3 TRBV2 - CASSHPRGPMNTIYF TGTGCCAGCAGCCACCCCCGGGGGCCTATGAACACCATATATTTT
- TRBJ2-7 TRBV20-1 many CSARAVQGSYEQYF TGCAGTGCTAGAGCGGTCCAGGGATCGTACGAGCAGTACTTC
- TRBJ1-3 TRBV2 - CASSPDLNTIYF TGTGCCAGCAGTCCGGACTTAAACACCATATATTTT
- TRBJ2-5 TRBV7-9 - CASRKGTGQETQYF TGTGCCAGCAGAAAGGGGACGGGCCAAGAGACCCAGTACTTC
- TRBJ1-1 TRBV6-1 many CASSEQGPNTEAFF TGTGCCAGCAGTGAACAGGGGCCTAACACTGAAGCTTTCTTT
- TRBJ2-7 TRBV28 - CASGREQYF TGTGCCAGCGGGAGGGAGCAGTACTTC
- TRBJ1-1 TRBV10-3 many CAISEEPNTEAFF TGTGCCATCAGTGAAGAGCCGAACACTGAAGCTTTCTTT
- TRBJ2-5 TRBV24-1 few CATSGLETQYF TGCGCCACGTCGGGGTTGGAGACCCAGTACTTC
TRBD1 TRBJ1-4 TRBV7-9 - CASSGWTGFEKLFF TGTGCCAGCAGCGGATGGACAGGGTTTGAAAAACTGTTTTTT
TRBD1 TRBJ2-6 TRBV2 - CASTGQTLSGANVLTF TGTGCCAGCACGGGACAGACCCTCTCTGGGGCCAACGTCCTGACTTTC
- TRBJ1-1 TRBV28 - CASTSAGLRWNTEAFF TGTGCCAGCACATCCGCGGGGCTACGCTGGAACACTGAAGCTTTCTTT
TRBD1 TRBJ1-1 TRBV10-3 once CAISERPPGQGSMNTEAFF TGTGCCATCAGTGAGAGACCACCGGGACAGGGGTCCATGAACACTGAAGCTTTCTTT
- TRBJ2-7 TRBV6-6 many CASSGPGSIYEQYF TGTGCCAGCAGTGGTCCCGGGTCGATCTACGAGCAGTACTTC
TRBD1 TRBJ2-5 TRBV7-2 - CASSQTGEQETQYF TGTGCCAGCAGCCAGACAGGGGAGCAAGAGACCCAGTACTTC
TRBD1 TRBJ2-7 TRBV24-1 - CATSAPRGTGAYEQYF TGTGCCACCAGTGCCCCGCGGGGGACAGGGGCCTACGAGCAGTACTTC
- TRBJ1-5 TRBV2 - CARGGTVQNQPQHF TGTGCTAGGGGCGGGACGGTACAGAATCAGCCCCAGCATTTT
- TRBJ1-4 TRBV5-4 once CASSLTPAEKLFF TGTGCCAGCAGCTTGACCCCCGCGGAAAAACTGTTTTTT
- TRBJ1-4 TRBV11-2 - CASSLDWRIPLELFF TGTGCCAGCAGCTTAGATTGGCGTATTCCACTGGAACTGTTTTTT
TRBD1 TRBJ1-2 TRBV19 many CASTLPGQGRNGYTF TGTGCCAGTACCCTGCCGGGACAGGGACGAAATGGCTACACCTTC